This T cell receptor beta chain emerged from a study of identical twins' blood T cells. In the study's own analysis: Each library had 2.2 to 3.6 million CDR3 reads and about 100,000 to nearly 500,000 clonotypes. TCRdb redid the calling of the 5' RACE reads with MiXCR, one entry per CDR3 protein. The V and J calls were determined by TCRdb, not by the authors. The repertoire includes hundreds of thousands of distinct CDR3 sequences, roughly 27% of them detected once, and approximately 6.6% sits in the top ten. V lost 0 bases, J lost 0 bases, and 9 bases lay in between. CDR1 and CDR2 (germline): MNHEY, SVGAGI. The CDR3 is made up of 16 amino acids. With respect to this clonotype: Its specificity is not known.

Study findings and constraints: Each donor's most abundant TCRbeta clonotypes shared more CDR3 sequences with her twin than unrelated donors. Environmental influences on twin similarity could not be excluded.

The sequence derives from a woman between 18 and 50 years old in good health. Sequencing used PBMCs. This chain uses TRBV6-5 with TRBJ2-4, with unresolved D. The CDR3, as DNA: TGTGCCAGCAGTTACTCCCAGACCAAAGCCAAAAACATTCAGTACTTC. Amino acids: CASSYSQTKAKNIQYF.